Listed here are 18 T cell receptor beta chains from one sample, sequenced in a study of spatial heterogeneity in lung cancer. From the 5' RACE reads, TCRdb called clonotypes with MiXCR, one entry per CDR3 protein. This sample has 70,000 to 90,000 distinct CDR3 sequences; 10% to 15% occur once, and the top ten carry roughly 6.9%. This sample's time point: sample taken at primary tumor resection. No cells were sorted before sequencing. The whole RNA sequenced was extracted from tumor, nontumor lung or frozen PBMC. This specimen was PBMCs, taken at surgery. These receptor sequences come from a male donor with early-stage non-small cell lung cancer.

This clonotype has just one count. CDR3 sequence reads: CASSESPSYAEQFF. Written as DNA, the CDR3 is TGTGCCAGCAGTGAATCCCCCTCATATGCTGAGCAGTTCTTC. The chain recombines TRBV25-1 with TRBJ2-1; D gene unclear. Trimming shortened V by 1 base and J by 9 bases, and 13 bases separated the two germline ends. The CDR3 runs to 14 residues. CDR1 MGHDK and CDR2 SYGVNS come from the germline V gene.

A remark on this clonotype: A read error may explain this, as a much larger clone is one base away. The gene calls are TRBV7-9 and TRBJ2-1, with D hard to call. The CDR3 spans 16 residues. Germline values: CDR1 SEHNR, CDR2 FQNEAQ (reference sequence). The CDR3 protein is CASSSRERSTYKEQFF. As DNA, the CDR3 is TGTGCCAGCAGCTCCCGAGAGAGGAGTACCTACAAAGAGCAGTTCTTC.

V is TRBV7-2 and J is TRBJ2-3; a weak D match, TRBD2 (5 bases). Germline-derived CDR1 and CDR2 are SGHTA and FQGNSA. Between the trimmed V and J ends, which lost 2 bases and 5 bases, there was a span of 14 bases. This CDR3 comprises 15 residues. In DNA, the CDR3 is TGTGCCAGCAGCTTAAGTATGGCGGGCCTAGATACGCAGTATTTT. Amino acids: CASSLSMAGLDTQYF.

This clonotype was seen a handful of times. The chain is built from TRBV19 and TRBJ2-2, with TRBD1 as a possible D gene (6 bases). The CDR3 has 13 residues. Germline loops: CDR1 LNHDA, CDR2 SQIVND (reference sequence). V gave up 10 bases and J gave up 2 bases, with 11 bases separating them. In DNA, the CDR3 is TGTGCCACCGCGGACAGTAACACCGGGGAGCTGTTTTTT. Translating gives CATADSNTGELFF.

The chain links TRBV30 to TRBJ2-1; TRBD1 matches at 8 bases. The CDR3 consists of 14 residues. V shed 2 bases, J shed 4 bases, and the junction held 4 bases outside the gene matches. Per germline, CDR1 GTSNPN and CDR2 SVGIG (reference sequence). The CDR3 reads CAWSRQGFYNEQFF. The DNA for the CDR3 is TGTGCCTGGAGTCGACAGGGGTTTTACAATGAGCAGTTCTTC.

This clonotype has ten or more counts. The V and J genes are TRBV5-6 and TRBJ2-7; D is unresolved. Trimming removed 2 bases at V and 5 bases at J, with 14 bases between. This CDR3 is 14 amino acids long. CDR1 is SGHDT and CDR2 is YYEEEE in the germline V gene. For the CDR3, the DNA is TGTGCCAGCAGCTTTGGTGGAGCTTACGACGAGCAGTACTTC. Amino acid sequence: CASSFGGAYDEQYF.

In regard to this clonotype: A much larger clone lies one base from this, so it may be a read error. The chain couples TRBV12-3 or TRBV12-4 to TRBJ1-1, with a tentative D call TRBD1 (6 bases). V lost 6 bases, J lost 4 bases, and 15 bases lay in between. The CDR3 covers 14 residues. CDR3 residues: CASRRQVGGTEAFF. The DNA of the CDR3 is TGTGCCAGCAGGCGACAGGTTGGGGGCACTGAAGCTTTCTTT.

This clonotype was seen ten or more times. This rearrangement joins TRBV7-2 to TRBJ2-7; D may be TRBD1 or TRBD2 (5 bases each). Germline assignment: CDR1 SGHTA and CDR2 FQGNSA. The CDR3 totals 15 residues. The V end lost 3 bases, the J end lost 0 bases, and 12 bases lay between the germline ends. CDR3 sequence (DNA): TGTGCCAGCAGCTTGGGGACCTTCAACTCCTACGAGCAGTACTTC. Translated, it gives CASSLGTFNSYEQYF.

A few counts support this clonotype. Here the CDR3 DNA reads TGTGCCAGCAGTGAAGACAACAACTATGGCTACACCTTC. Protein product: CASSEDNNYGYTF. This chain joins TRBV2 and TRBJ1-2, with D unclear. The germline gives CDR1 SNHLY, CDR2 FYNNEI. Deletions cut 1 base from V and 2 bases from J, with 5 bases between. This CDR3 comprises 13 residues. Looking up the rest from reference TRBV2 and TRBJ1-2 gives the full variable domain: EPEVTQTPSHQVTQMGQEVILRCVPISNHLYFYWYRQILGQKVEFLVSFYNNEISEKSEIFDDQFSVERPDGSNFTLKIRSTKLEDSAMYFCASSEDNNYGYTFGSGTRLTVV.

This clonotype was picked up a small number of times. The chain recombines TRBV19 with TRBJ1-4; 8 bases line up with TRBD1. Germline CDR1 and CDR2: LNHDA and SQIVND (reference sequence). With 9 bases clipped from V and 8 bases from J, the junction kept 11 bases outside the gene matches. This CDR3 contains 14 residues. CDR3 DNA sequence: TGTGCCAGCGCGACAGGGGTCAGCCGAGAAAAACTGTTTTTT. As protein: CASATGVSREKLFF. Combining the CDR3 with reference TRBV19 and TRBJ1-4 gives the whole variable domain DGGITQSPKYLFRKEGQNVTLSCEQNLNHDAMYWYRQDPGQGLRLIYYSQIVNDFQKGDIAEGYSVSREKKESFPLTVTSAQKNPTAFYLCASATGVSREKLFFGSGTQLSVL.

This chain connects TRBV20-1 to TRBJ2-7, with 8 bases that match TRBD2. The ends lost 3 bases at V and 1 base at J; junction bases unmatched: 8. Germline loops: CDR1 DFQATT, CDR2 SNEGSKA (reference sequence). This CDR3 contains 15 residues. CDR3 in DNA: TGCAGTGCTAGTGGGGAGTCTAGCGGGTCCTACGAGCAGTACTTC. Its translation is CSASGESSGSYEQYF.

The chain couples TRBV7-9 to TRBJ1-1, with no clear D. Germline V gene data show CDR1 as SEHNR and CDR2 as FQNEAQ (reference sequence). The CDR3 covers 13 residues. The ends were cut back, 5 bases at V and 0 bases at J, with 7 bases in the middle. The CDR3 bases are TGTGCCAGCAGCGATCAGATGAACACTGAAGCTTTCTTT. It specifies CASSDQMNTEAFF.

The chain carries TRBV20-1 and TRBJ2-7, with a weak D call TRBD2 (5 bases). Germline V gives CDR1 DFQATT, CDR2 SNEGSKA (reference sequence). This CDR3 spans 13 amino acids. This CDR3 reads CGPRNRDSYEQYF. CDR3 bases: TGCGGGCCCCGAAACCGGGACTCCTACGAGCAGTACTTC.

This clonotype was seen a handful of times. The CDR3 DNA sequence: TGCGCCAGCAGCCAGATCCCGGGACAGAGCACAGATACGCAGTATTTT. Protein product: CASSQIPGQSTDTQYF. The chain links TRBV5-1 to TRBJ2-3, with 7 bases aligning to TRBD1. After removal of 4 bases from V and 0 bases from J, the junction contained 8 bases not matched to a gene. Germline-derived CDR1 and CDR2 are SGHRS and YFSETQ. The CDR3 is made up of 16 amino acids.

Of note for this clonotype: This could be a read error, since a much larger clone is one nucleotide away. The chain uses TRBV29-1 and TRBJ2-3, with unresolved D. Trimming took off 0 bases at V and 1 base at J, with 23 bases between the two ends. Germline CDR1 is SQVTM and CDR2 is ANQGSEA. The CDR3 runs to 19 residues. CDR3 loop: CSVEDLGPPARVRTDTQYF. The CDR3 nucleotides read TGCAGCGTTGAAGATCTAGGTCCCCCGGCGCGAGTCCGCACAGATACGCAGTATTTT.

This clonotype was detected only a few times. The J gene is TRBJ2-2, the V gene TRBV7-9, with TRBD1 as a possible D gene (5 bases). V gave up 6 bases and J gave up 2 bases, with 10 bases separating them. The germline V gene has CDR1 SEHNR and CDR2 FQNEAQ (reference sequence). The CDR3 spans 14 residues. Here the CDR3 reads CASRRTPNTGELFF. CDR3 DNA sequence: TGTGCCAGCAGGAGGACACCTAACACCGGGGAGCTGTTTTTT.

A few counts support this clonotype. The chain links TRBV20-1 to TRBJ2-7; D possibly corresponds to TRBD1 (5 bases). V was cut by 4 bases and J by 1 base, with 14 bases left in between. The germline gives CDR1 DFQATT, CDR2 SNEGSKA (reference sequence). The CDR3 consists of 14 residues. The CDR3 nucleotides are TGCAGTGCTACAGGGATTTTAGGGTCCTACGAGCAGTACTTC. This sequence encodes CSATGILGSYEQYF.

This clonotype was counted ten times or more. This chain's CDR3 is CASSAGRPPVYEQYF. The CDR3 DNA reads as TGTGCCAGCAGCGCCGGGAGGCCCCCTGTTTACGAGCAGTACTTC. The V gene is TRBV7-2, the J gene TRBJ2-7, with TRBD2 identical over 7 bases. The germline V gene encodes CDR1 SGHTA and CDR2 FQGNSA. With 5 bases clipped from V and 4 bases from J, the junction kept 11 bases outside the gene matches. The CDR3 runs 15 residues.